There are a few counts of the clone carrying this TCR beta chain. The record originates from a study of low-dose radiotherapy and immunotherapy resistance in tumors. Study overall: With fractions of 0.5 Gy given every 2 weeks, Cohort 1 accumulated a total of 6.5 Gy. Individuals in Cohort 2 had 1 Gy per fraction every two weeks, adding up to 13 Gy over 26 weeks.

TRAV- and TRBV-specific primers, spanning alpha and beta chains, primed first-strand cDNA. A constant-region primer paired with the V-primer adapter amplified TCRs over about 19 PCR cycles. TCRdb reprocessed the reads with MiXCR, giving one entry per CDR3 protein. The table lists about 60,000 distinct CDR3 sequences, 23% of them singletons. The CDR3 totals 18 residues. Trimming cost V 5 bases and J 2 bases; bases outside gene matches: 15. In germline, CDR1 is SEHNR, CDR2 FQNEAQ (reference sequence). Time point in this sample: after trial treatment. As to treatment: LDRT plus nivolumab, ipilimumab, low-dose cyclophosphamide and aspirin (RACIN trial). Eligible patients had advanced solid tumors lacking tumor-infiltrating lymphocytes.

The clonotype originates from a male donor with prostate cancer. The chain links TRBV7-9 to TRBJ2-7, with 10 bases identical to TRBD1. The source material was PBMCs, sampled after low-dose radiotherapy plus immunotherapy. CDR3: CASSIDRGPSGLTYEQYF. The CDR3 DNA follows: TGTGCCAGCAGCATCGACAGGGGGCCCAGCGGGCTCACCTACGAGCAGTACTTC. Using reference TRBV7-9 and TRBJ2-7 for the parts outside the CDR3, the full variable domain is DTGVSQNPRHKITKRGQNVTFRCDPISEHNRLYWYRQTLGQGPEFLTYFQNEAQLEKSRLLSDRFSAERPKGSFSTLEIQRTEQGDSAMYLCASSIDRGPSGLTYEQYFGPGTRLTVT.